One and the same sample provided the 21 T cell receptor beta chains below, sequenced in a study of T cells in Graves' hyperthyroidism and ophthalmopathy. RNA transcripts served as the template for amplifying TCR beta CDR3 regions. During a first-round RT-PCR of the TCR CDR3, the HTBI primer set was used. TCRdb passed the multiplex PCR reads through MiXCR, listing each CDR3 protein once. The sample includes under 400,000 distinct CDR3 sequences, 13% to 15% of them seen just once. The specimen was blood. Source of these receptors: a woman aged 55-69 years with Graves' ophthalmopathy.

This clonotype was counted many times. This chain connects TRBV15 to TRBJ2-1; 11 bases line up with TRBD2. J gave up 6 bases and V 0 bases, and 1 base lay outside the gene matches. The CDR3 has 15 amino acids. Germline V CDR1 and CDR2: LNHNV, YYDKDF (reference sequence). The CDR3 region is CATSRDTSGSNEQFF. CDR3 DNA: TGTGCCACCAGCAGAGATACTAGCGGGAGCAATGAGCAGTTCTTC.

This clonotype was counted between two and nine times. CDR3 DNA sequence: TGTGCCAGCAGTGAAGCGAGCGGGATGGGCGCAGATACGCAGTATTTT. Protein product: CASSEASGMGADTQYF. The chain is built from TRBV6-1 and TRBJ2-3; the match to TRBD2 covers 7 bases. From germline, CDR1 is MNHNS and CDR2 SASEGT. V shed 0 bases, J shed 4 bases, and the junction held 7 bases outside the gene matches. There are 16 residues in the CDR3.

Notes on this clonotype: A much larger clonotype is one base distant, so this may be a read error. The rearrangement uses TRBV12-3 or TRBV12-4 and TRBJ2-7; the D is unclear. V was cut by 0 bases and J by 9 bases, with 12 bases left in between. The CDR3 spans 13 residues. Here the CDR3 reads CASSLAEGWVQYF. In nucleotides, the CDR3 is TGTGCCAGCAGTTTAGCGGAAGGGTGGGTGCAGTACTTC.

This clonotype was seen just once. The J gene is TRBJ2-7, the V gene TRBV11-2, with no clear D. This CDR3 contains 14 residues. Trimming shortened V by 5 bases and J by 5 bases, and 16 bases separated the two germline ends. The germline V gene encodes CDR1 SGHAT and CDR2 FQNNGV. CDR3 nucleotides: TGTGCCAGCAGCCCGGATCACCTCAGCCACGAGCAGTACTTC. It yields the protein CASSPDHLSHEQYF.

This clonotype appeared a few times. The chain has TRBV6-1 and TRBJ1-2; D may be TRBD1 (5 bases). The CDR3 has 15 residues. Germline assignment: CDR1 MNHNS and CDR2 SASEGT. Between the trimmed V and J ends, which lost 4 bases and 4 bases, there was a span of 16 bases. CDR3 protein: CASSVGPPPPYGYTF. The CDR3 DNA is TGTGCCAGCAGTGTGGGACCTCCGCCCCCCTATGGCTACACCTTC.

This clonotype was seen ten or more times. The V gene is TRBV20-1, the J gene TRBJ2-5; D not resolved. The V and J ends lost 4 bases and 5 bases respectively, with 14 bases between them. The CDR3 totals 13 residues. Germline V gives CDR1 DFQATT, CDR2 SNEGSKA (reference sequence). As DNA, the CDR3 is TGCAGTGCTACGGGCCCAACGAGGGAGACCCAGTACTTC. It translates to CSATGPTRETQYF.

This clonotype was picked up a small number of times. The gene calls are TRBV5-4 and TRBJ2-2; D uncertain. Trimming cost V 1 base and J 0 bases, with 7 bases left between them. The CDR3 sequence is 15 residues long. Germline V CDR1 and CDR2: SGHNT, YYREEE (reference sequence). CDR3 sequence (DNA): TGTGCCAGCAGCTTGTCTTACGCGAACACCGGGGAGCTGTTTTTT. Translating it yields CASSLSYANTGELFF.

About this clonotype itself: As the CDR3 is not closed by the conserved phenylalanine or tryptophan, this likely results from a read error. The chain carries TRBV10-2 and TRBJ2-7, with D possibly being TRBD1 or TRBD2 (5 bases each). Trimming pared 10 bases from V and 7 bases from J, leaving 20 bases between. CDR1 and CDR2 from the germline V gene are WSHSY and SAAADI. The CDR3 has 13 amino acids. CDR3 DNA: TGCGCCACCTCCCCAGGGACCTCGGGGGAGCAGTACCTC. Its translation is CATSPGTSGEQYL.

The chain employs TRBV7-9 and TRBJ1-1; 8 nucleotides agree with TRBD1. The CDR3 consists of 16 residues. Unmatched junction bases numbered 12, after V lost 5 bases and J lost 4 bases. CDR1 is SEHNR and CDR2 is FQNEAQ in the germline V gene (reference sequence). The CDR3 sequence: CASSAQGAVGSTEAFF. The CDR3 coding sequence is TGTGCCAGCAGCGCCCAGGGGGCTGTAGGCTCCACTGAAGCTTTCTTT.

There are many counts of this clonotype. In DNA form, the CDR3 reads TGTGCCAGCTCACCACCGGGACAGGTTAATGAAAAACTGTTTTTT. It is translated as CASSPPGQVNEKLFF. The chain links TRBV18 to TRBJ1-4, with 8 bases matching TRBD1. Germline assignment: CDR1 KGHSH and CDR2 LQKENI. Trimming cost V 0 bases and J 4 bases; bases outside gene matches: 1. This CDR3 comprises 15 residues.

This clonotype was recorded many times. The V gene is TRBV6-1, the J gene TRBJ2-4; no clear D gene. This CDR3 comprises 15 residues. The V end was cut by 5 bases, the J end by 3 bases, with 14 bases between. Per germline, CDR1 MNHNS and CDR2 SASEGT. CDR3 loop: CASSFRALDKNIQYF. The CDR3 region has the DNA TGTGCCAGCAGTTTCCGGGCTCTGGACAAAAACATTCAGTACTTC.

The table lists this clonotype with many counts. The chain uses TRBV5-1 and TRBJ2-3, with 9 positions matching TRBD1. V was clipped by 5 bases and J by 4 bases; unmatched bases: 14. The germline gives CDR1 SGHRS, CDR2 YFSETQ. CDR3 size: 17 residues. For the CDR3, the DNA is TGCGCCAGCAGTTGGGGGGTCGGGACAGGGAGTCCAGATACGCAGTATTTT. Protein product: CASSWGVGTGSPDTQYF.

CDR3 DNA: TGCGCCAGCAGCTTTGACGCAGGGTCCCAAGAGACCCAGTACTTC. This encodes CASSFDAGSQETQYF. The gene calls are TRBV5-1 and TRBJ2-5; maybe TRBD1 (5 bases). Trimming removed 2 bases at V and 1 base at J, with 12 bases between. The CDR3 consists of 15 residues. Germline V gene lookup returns CDR1 SGHRS and CDR2 YFSETQ.

The rearrangement joins TRBV5-1 to TRBJ2-3; D not certain. The CDR3 length is 14 residues. Germline loops: CDR1 SGHRS, CDR2 YFSETQ. V gave up 0 bases and J gave up 6 bases, with 11 bases separating them. The CDR3 DNA reads TGCGCCAGCAGCTTGGGACATGGACCGGATACGCAGTATTTT. Encoded protein: CASSLGHGPDTQYF. Together with reference TRBV5-1 and TRBJ2-3, the CDR3 gives the full variable domain: KAGVTQTPRYLIKTRGQQVTLSCSPISGHRSVSWYQQTPGQGLQFLFEYFSETQRNKGNFPGRFSGRQFSNSRSEMNVSTLELGDSALYLCASSLGHGPDTQYFGPGTRLTVL.

This clonotype was recorded many times. The chain carries TRBV28 and TRBJ2-2; 10 nucleotides align to TRBD2. In germline, CDR1 is MDHEN, CDR2 SYDVKM. V dropped 7 bases and J dropped 4; count of bases not matched to a gene: 18. There are 19 residues in the CDR3. In DNA, the CDR3 is TGTGCCAGCAACCAGGGGGGAAAAGCGGGAGGGCCGCCCACCGGGGAGCTGTTTTTT. Amino acids: CASNQGGKAGGPPTGELFF.

V gene TRBV6-4 combines with J gene TRBJ2-1; 9 bases fit TRBD1. The trim removed 6 bases at V and 7 bases at J, leaving 4 bases unmatched. The CDR3 consists of 13 residues. Per germline, CDR1 MRHNA and CDR2 SNTAGT. CDR3 region: CASSRDRGNEQFF. As DNA, the CDR3 is TGTGCCAGCAGCCGAGACAGGGGGAATGAGCAGTTCTTC.

In this sample, this clonotype turned up many times. The chain links TRBV3-1 to TRBJ2-7, with 10 bases matching TRBD2. J gave up 6 bases and V 1 base, and 6 bases lay outside the gene matches. The CDR3 has 15 amino acids. Germline assignment: CDR1 LGHDT and CDR2 YNNKEL (reference sequence). The CDR3 loop is CASSQVSSGSPEQYF. CDR3 coding DNA: TGTGCCAGCAGCCAAGTGTCTAGCGGGAGTCCCGAGCAGTACTTC.

The chain joins TRBV28 to TRBJ1-5; 9 bases line up with TRBD1. Germline assignment: CDR1 MDHEN and CDR2 SYDVKM. The CDR3 covers 12 residues. V shed 5 bases and J 11 bases; nucleotides not matched to a gene: 4. Here the CDR3 reads CASSTGGQTQHF. The CDR3 DNA reads as TGTGCCAGCAGTACAGGGGGCCAGACCCAGCATTTT.

This clonotype was counted at least ten times. This rearrangement joins TRBV28 to TRBJ2-2; 9 bases fit TRBD2. Germline V gene lookup returns CDR1 MDHEN and CDR2 SYDVKM. J gave up 2 bases and V 5 bases, and 9 bases lay outside the gene matches. The CDR3 totals 17 residues. This chain's CDR3 is CASSTYETSGNTGELFF. CDR3 coding DNA: TGTGCCAGCAGTACCTACGAGACTAGCGGTAACACCGGGGAGCTGTTTTTT.

The table lists this clonotype with many counts. V and J are TRBV2 and TRBJ2-2; TRBD2 agrees at 9 bases. The V and J ends lost 7 bases and 4 bases, in that order; junction bases with no gene match: 4. The CDR3 length is 14 residues. Germline V lookup: CDR1 SNHLY, CDR2 FYNNEI. CDR3 sequence: CASNLAGLTGELFF. CDR3 nucleotides: TGTGCCAGCAACCTAGCGGGACTCACCGGGGAGCTGTTTTTT.

This clonotype was detected ten times or more. This sequence joins TRBV20-1 and TRBJ2-1, with TRBD2 matching 9 bases. After removal of 3 bases from V and 6 bases from J, the junction contained 6 bases not matched to a gene. The CDR3 contains 14 residues. Germline V lookup: CDR1 DFQATT, CDR2 SNEGSKA (reference sequence). As DNA, the CDR3 is TGCAGTGCTAGGAGGCGGGAGGGCCTCAATGAGCAGTTCTTC. Amino acid sequence: CSARRREGLNEQFF.